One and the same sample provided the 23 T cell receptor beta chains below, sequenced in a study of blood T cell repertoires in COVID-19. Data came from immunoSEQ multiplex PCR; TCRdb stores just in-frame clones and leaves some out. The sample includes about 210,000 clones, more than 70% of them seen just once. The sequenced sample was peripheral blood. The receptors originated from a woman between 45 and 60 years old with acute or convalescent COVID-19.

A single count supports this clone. This CDR3 reads CASSRQGGGENEKLFF. In nucleotides, the CDR3 is TGTGCCAGCAGCCGACAGGGAGGAGGGGAAAATGAAAAACTGTTTTTT. The rearrangement uses TRBV3-1 (or the pseudogene TRBV3-2) and TRBJ1-4; 7 positions match TRBD1. The V gene's germline CDR1 is LGHDT and CDR2 YNNKEL (reference sequence). The trim removed 4 bases at V and 5 bases at J, leaving 10 bases unmatched. The CDR3 runs 16 residues.

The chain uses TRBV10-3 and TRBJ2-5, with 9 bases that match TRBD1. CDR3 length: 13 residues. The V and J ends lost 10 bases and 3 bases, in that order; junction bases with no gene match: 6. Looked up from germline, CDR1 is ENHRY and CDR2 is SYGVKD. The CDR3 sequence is CATGTGLEETQYF. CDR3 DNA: TGTGCCACCGGGACAGGGCTAGAAGAGACCCAGTACTTC.

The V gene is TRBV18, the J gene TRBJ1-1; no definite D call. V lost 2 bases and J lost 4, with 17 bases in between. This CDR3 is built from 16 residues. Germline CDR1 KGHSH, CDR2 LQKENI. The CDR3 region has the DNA TGTGCCAGCTCACCAAGGGAGATCCCGACTGGCACTGAAGCTTTCTTT. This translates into CASSPREIPTGTEAFF.

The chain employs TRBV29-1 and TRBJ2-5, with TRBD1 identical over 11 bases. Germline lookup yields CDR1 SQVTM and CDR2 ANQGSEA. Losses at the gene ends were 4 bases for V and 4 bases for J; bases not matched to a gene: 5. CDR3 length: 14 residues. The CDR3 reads CSVVGTGGRETQYF. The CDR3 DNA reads TGCAGCGTTGTGGGGACAGGGGGTAGAGAGACCCAGTACTTC.

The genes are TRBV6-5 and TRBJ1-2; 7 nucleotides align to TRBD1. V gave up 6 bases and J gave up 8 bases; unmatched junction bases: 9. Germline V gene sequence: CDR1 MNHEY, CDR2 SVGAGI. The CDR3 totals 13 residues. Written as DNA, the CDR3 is TGTGCCAGCAGCCCCGTTACAGGGGAGGGCTACACCTTC. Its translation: CASSPVTGEGYTF.

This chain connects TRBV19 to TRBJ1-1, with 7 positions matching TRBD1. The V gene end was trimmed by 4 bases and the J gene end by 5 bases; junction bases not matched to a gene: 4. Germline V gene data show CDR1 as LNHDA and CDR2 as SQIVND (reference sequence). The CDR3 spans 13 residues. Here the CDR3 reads CASSTTGATEAFF. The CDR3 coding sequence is TGTGCCAGTAGTACCACAGGGGCGACTGAAGCTTTCTTT.

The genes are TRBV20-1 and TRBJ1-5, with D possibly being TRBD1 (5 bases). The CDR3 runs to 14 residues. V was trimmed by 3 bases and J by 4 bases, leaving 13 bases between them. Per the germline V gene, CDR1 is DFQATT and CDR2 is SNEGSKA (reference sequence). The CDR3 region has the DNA TGCAGTGCTAGTCCCCAGGGCGGTAATCAGCCCCAGCATTTT. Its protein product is CSASPQGGNQPQHF.

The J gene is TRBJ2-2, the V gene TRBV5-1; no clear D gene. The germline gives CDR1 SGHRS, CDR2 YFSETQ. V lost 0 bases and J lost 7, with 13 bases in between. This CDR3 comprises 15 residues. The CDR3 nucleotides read TGCGCCAGCAGCTTGGCCCCGCAGTTTTACGGGGAGCTGTTTTTT. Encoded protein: CASSLAPQFYGELFF.

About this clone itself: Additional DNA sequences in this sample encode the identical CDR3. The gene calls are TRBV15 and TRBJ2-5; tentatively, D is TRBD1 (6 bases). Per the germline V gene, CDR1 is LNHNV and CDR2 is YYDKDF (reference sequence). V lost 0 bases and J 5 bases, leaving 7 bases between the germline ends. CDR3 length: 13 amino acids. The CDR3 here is CATSRDRGETQYF. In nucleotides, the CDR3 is TGTGCCACCAGCAGAGACAGGGGTGAGACCCAGTACTTC.

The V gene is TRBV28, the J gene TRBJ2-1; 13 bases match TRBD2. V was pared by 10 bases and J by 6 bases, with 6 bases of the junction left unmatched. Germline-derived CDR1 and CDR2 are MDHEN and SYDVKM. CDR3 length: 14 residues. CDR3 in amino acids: CATTGTSGINEQFF. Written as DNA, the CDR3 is TGTGCCACCACAGGGACTAGCGGGATCAATGAGCAGTTCTTC. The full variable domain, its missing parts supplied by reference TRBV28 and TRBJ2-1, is DVKVTQSSRYLVKRTGEKVFLECVQDMDHENMFWYRQDPGLGLRLIYFSYDVKMKEKGDIPEGYSVSREKKERFSLILESASTNQTSMYLCATTGTSGINEQFFGPGTRLTVL.

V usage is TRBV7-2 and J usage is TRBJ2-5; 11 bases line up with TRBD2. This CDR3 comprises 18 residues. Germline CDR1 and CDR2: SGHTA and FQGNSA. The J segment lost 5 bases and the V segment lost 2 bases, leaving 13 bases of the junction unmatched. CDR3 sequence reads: CASSLTSGGTRGRETQYF. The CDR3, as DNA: TGTGCCAGCAGCTTAACTAGCGGGGGTACAAGAGGGAGGGAGACCCAGTACTTC.

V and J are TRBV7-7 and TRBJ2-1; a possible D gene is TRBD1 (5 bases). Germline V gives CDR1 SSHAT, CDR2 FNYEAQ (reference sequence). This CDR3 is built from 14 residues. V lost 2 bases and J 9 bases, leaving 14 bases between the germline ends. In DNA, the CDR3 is TGTGCCAGCAGCTTACAAGGGGTAGAAGGTGAGCAGTTCTTC. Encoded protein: CASSLQGVEGEQFF. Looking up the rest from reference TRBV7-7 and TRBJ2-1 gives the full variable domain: GAGVSQSPRYKVTKRGQDVTLRCDPISSHATLYWYQQALGQGPEFLTYFNYEAQPDKSGLPSDRFSAERPEGSISTLTIQRTEQRDSAMYRCASSLQGVEGEQFFGPGTRLTVL.

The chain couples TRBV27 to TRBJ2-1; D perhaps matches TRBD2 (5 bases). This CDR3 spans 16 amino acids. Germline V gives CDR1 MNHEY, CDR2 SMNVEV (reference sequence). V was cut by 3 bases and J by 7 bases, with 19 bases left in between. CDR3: CASSFRERPRGNEQFF. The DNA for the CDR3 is TGTGCCAGCAGTTTTCGCGAGCGGCCCCGAGGGAATGAGCAGTTCTTC.

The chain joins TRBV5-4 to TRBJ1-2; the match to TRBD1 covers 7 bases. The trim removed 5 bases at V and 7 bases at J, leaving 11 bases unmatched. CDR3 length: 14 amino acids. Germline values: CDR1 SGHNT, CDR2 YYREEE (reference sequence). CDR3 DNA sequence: TGTGCCAGCAGGCAGGGGGAAGTTTTGTCTGGCTACACCTTC. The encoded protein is CASRQGEVLSGYTF.

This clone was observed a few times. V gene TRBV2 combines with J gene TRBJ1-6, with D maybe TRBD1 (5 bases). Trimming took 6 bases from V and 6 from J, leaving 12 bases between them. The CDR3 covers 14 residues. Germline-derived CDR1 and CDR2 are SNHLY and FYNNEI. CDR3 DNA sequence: TGTGCCAGCAGGGGGACGGAGGGTAATTCACCCCTCCACTTT. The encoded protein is CASRGTEGNSPLHF.

As DNA, the CDR3 is TGTGCCAGTATGGGGGGGGAGAACTATGGCTACACCTTC. It yields the protein CASMGGENYGYTF. The chain has TRBV2 and TRBJ1-2; tentative D call: TRBD1 (5 bases). CDR1 is SNHLY, CDR2 FYNNEI, per germline. CDR3 size: 13 residues. The V and J ends lost 9 bases and 2 bases respectively, with 13 bases between them.

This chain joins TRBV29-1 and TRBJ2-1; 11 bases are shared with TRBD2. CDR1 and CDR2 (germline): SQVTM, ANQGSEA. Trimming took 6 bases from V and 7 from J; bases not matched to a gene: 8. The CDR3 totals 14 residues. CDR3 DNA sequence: TGCAGCGTAGATAGCGGGAGGGGTTTTAATGAGCAGTTCTTC. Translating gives CSVDSGRGFNEQFF.

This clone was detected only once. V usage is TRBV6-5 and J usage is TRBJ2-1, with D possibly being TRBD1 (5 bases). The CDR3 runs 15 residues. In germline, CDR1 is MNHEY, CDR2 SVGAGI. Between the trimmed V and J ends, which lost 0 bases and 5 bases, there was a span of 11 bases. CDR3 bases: TGTGCCAGCAGTTACTCCCCTCGACAGAACAATGAGCAGTTCTTC. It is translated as CASSYSPRQNNEQFF.

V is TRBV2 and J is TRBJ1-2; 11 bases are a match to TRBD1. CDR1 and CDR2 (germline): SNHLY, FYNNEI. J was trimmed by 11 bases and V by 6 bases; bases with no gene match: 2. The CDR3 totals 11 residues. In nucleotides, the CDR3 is TGTGCCAGCAGGGGACAGGGGGAATACACCTTC. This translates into CASRGQGEYTF.

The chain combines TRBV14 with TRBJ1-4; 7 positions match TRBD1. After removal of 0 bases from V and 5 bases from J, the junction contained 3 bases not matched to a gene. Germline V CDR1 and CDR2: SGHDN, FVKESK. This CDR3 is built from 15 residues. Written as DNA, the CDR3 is TGTGCCAGCAGCCAAGAAACGGACAGGAATGAAAAACTGTTTTTT. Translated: CASSQETDRNEKLFF.

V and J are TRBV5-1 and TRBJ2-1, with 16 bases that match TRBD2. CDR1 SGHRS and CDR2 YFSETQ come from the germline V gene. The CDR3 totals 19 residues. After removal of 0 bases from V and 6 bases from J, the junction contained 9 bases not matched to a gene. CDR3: CASSLAGTSGRVFLNEQFF. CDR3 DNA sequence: TGCGCCAGCAGCTTGGCCGGGACTAGCGGGAGGGTCTTCCTCAATGAGCAGTTCTTC.

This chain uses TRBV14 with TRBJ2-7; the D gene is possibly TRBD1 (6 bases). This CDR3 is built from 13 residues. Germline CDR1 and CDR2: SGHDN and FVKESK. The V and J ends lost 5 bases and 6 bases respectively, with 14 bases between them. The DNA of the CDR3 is TGTGCCAGCAGCATGAACCTAGGGGGCGAGCAGTACTTC. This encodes CASSMNLGGEQYF.

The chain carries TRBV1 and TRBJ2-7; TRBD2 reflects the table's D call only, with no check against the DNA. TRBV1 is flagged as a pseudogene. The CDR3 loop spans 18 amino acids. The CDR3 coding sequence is TGCACCAGCAGCCAAGATTCGGGACTAGCGGGGCGAGCGAACGAGCAGTACTTC. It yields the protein CTSSQDSGLAGRANEQYF.